Listed below are T cell receptor beta chains from one sample, sequenced in a study of regulatory dendritic cells for organ transplantation. Produced via immunoSEQ multiplex PCR; TCRdb's table is partial and in-frame only. The table records more than 10,000 clones, approximately 89% of them present only once. These receptors lack a known antigen. Sequencing was done on a sample of naive CD8+ T cells from blood cultured with regulatory dendritic cells. These receptor sequences come from a human donor in good health. The CDR3 runs from the conserved cysteine through the conserved F or W. The D gene is left open where the match is weak. Expanded clones are given a class, and other clones once, few, many or no size at all.

abundance | d_gene | j_gene | v_gene | CDR3nt | CDR3aa
NA | TRBD1 | TRBJ1-2 | TRBV9 | TGTGCCAGCAGCACGGCAAGACAGGGAGGTTTCCATGGCTACACCTTC | CASSTARQGGFHGYTF
NA | TRBD1 | TRBJ2-7 | TRBV4-3 | TGCGCCAGCAGCCAGGGGAGACAGGGGGAAATTTCCTACGAGCAGTACTTC | CASSQGRQGEISYEQYF
NA | NA | TRBJ2-1 | TRBV30 | TGTGCCTGGAGTTGGGACAATGAGCAGTTCTTC | CAWSWDNEQFF
few | NA | TRBJ2-7 | TRBV11-2 | TGTGCCAGCAGCTTACCGGGTACGGGGGAGCAGTACTTC | CASSLPGTGEQYF
NA | TRBD2 | TRBJ2-1 | TRBV11-1 | TGTGCCAGCAGCTTAGGGGGGACTAGCGGGGACCCCTACAATGAGCAGTTCTTC | CASSLGGTSGDPYNEQFF
NA | TRBD2 | TRBJ2-1 | TRBV29-1 | TGCAGCGGGGGACTAGCGGGGGCCTACAATGAGCAGTTCTTC | CSGGLAGAYNEQFF
NA | NA | TRBJ1-1 | TRBV4-3 | TGCGCCAGCAGCGGGCAACGCAGAACCAACACTGAAGCTTTCTTT | CASSGQRRTNTEAFF
NA | NA | TRBJ2-7 | TRBV7-9 | TGTGCCAGCAGCTCCCTCTCATACGAGCAGTACTTC | CASSSLSYEQYF
NA | NA | TRBJ2-3 | TRBV7-6 | TGTGCCAGCAGCCCACCAGGTTTCCCCACAGATACGCAGTATTTT | CASSPPGFPTDTQYF
NA | NA | TRBJ1-5 | TRBV4-1 | TGCGCCAGCAGCCAAGTCGGGGGGGGATTCGGGAAGGTCCAGCATTTT | CASSQVGGGFGKVQHF
few | NA | TRBJ1-2 | TRBV14 | TGTGCCAGCAGCCAAGCGGATCTCGTCGGGAACTATGGCTACACCTTC | CASSQADLVGNYGYTF
once | NA | TRBJ1-1 | TRBV7-3 | TGTGCCAGCAGCTTAAGTCCCAGCACTGAAGCTTTCTTT | CASSLSPSTEAFF
NA | NA | TRBJ1-6 | TRBV4-1 | TGCGCCAGCAGCCAGGACATGGAGGATTCACCCCTCCACTTT | CASSQDMEDSPLHF
NA | NA | TRBJ2-6 | TRBV2 | TGTGCCAGCAGTGAATCCGAAACAGAACCTGGGGCCAACGTCCTGACTTTC | CASSESETEPGANVLTF
NA | TRBD1 | TRBJ2-2 | TRBV7-9 | TGTGCCAGCAGCTTCCTAGGGGGCAACACCGGGGAGCTGTTTTTT | CASSFLGGNTGELFF
NA | TRBD1 | TRBJ2-7 | TRBV19 | TGTGCCAGTCAAGACAGGGCAGGACCCTACGAGCAGTACTTC | CASQDRAGPYEQYF
NA | NA | TRBJ2-3 | TRBV19 | TGTGCCAGTATGGGTACAGATACGCAGTATTTT | CASMGTDTQYF
NA | NA | TRBJ2-5 | TRBV7-2 | TGTGCCAGCAGCTCCACTCAGCCTATGTACCAAGAGACCCAGTACTTC | CASSSTQPMYQETQYF
once | TRBD1 | TRBJ1-2 | TRBV29-1 | TGCAGCGTCCCTGAGGGGGCTGGCTACACCTTC | CSVPEGAGYTF
NA | NA | TRBJ2-1 | TRBV7-2 | TGTGCCAGCAGCACTCAGTTACCCCCATCCTACAATGAGCAGTTCTTC | CASSTQLPPSYNEQFF
NA | TRBD1 | TRBJ2-2 | TRBV27 | TGTGCCAGCAGTTGGCCAGGGGGTGCGTGGGCCGGGGAGCTGTTTTTT | CASSWPGGAWAGELFF
NA | NA | TRBJ1-6 | TRBV4-3 | TGCGCCAGCAGCCAAGTCTTGGGCGGGGATAATTCACCCCTCCACTTT | CASSQVLGGDNSPLHF
NA | NA | TRBJ2-1 | TRBV12-5 | TGTGCTAGTTCCCTCCCCGACAGGATCTACAATGAGCAGTTCTTC | CASSLPDRIYNEQFF
NA | NA | TRBJ1-2 | TRBV7-6 | TGTGCCAGCAGCCCGGACGGAGGCCTCTACACCTTC | CASSPDGGLYTF
NA | NA | TRBJ1-1 | TRBV19 | TGTGCCAGTAGTCCCTTCCGGGACATGGGCTTTATTGAAGCTTTCTTT | CASSPFRDMGFIEAFF
NA | NA | TRBJ1-2 | TRBV2 | TGTGCCAGCAGGGAAGCATCCGGGACTAACTATGGCTACACCTTC | CASREASGTNYGYTF
NA | NA | TRBJ2-3 | TRBV25-1 | TGTGCCAGCAGTGAATTTGGACTAACAGATACGCAGTATTTT | CASSEFGLTDTQYF
NA | NA | TRBJ2-2 | TRBV5-5 | TGTGCCAGCACTCAGACAGGATTTAACACCGGGGAGCTGTTTTTT | CASTQTGFNTGELFF
NA | TRBD1 | TRBJ1-1 | TRBV11-1 | TGTGCCAGCAGCCCCACAGGGGGGACTGAAGCTTTCTTT | CASSPTGGTEAFF
NA | TRBD2 | TRBJ2-3 | TRBV2 | TGTGCCAGCAGAGGAGCGGGGGGGGCGGTAACAGATACGCAGTATTTT | CASRGAGGAVTDTQYF
NA | NA | TRBJ1-4 | TRBV4-3 | TGCGCCAGCAGCCAAGATGTGTCTTTGAGTGAAAAACTGTTTTTT | CASSQDVSLSEKLFF
NA | NA | TRBJ1-3 | TRBV25-1 | TGTGCCAGCAGTGGCGGACGGGCTGGAAACACCATATATTTT | CASSGGRAGNTIYF
once | TRBD2 | TRBJ2-3 | TRBV27 | TGTGCCAGCAGGGGGACTAGCGGATACACAGATACGCAGTATTTT | CASRGTSGYTDTQYF
NA | NA | TRBJ2-7 | TRBV29-1 | TGCAGCGTTGAGACGGACCACCCGTACGAGCAGTACTTC | CSVETDHPYEQYF
NA | NA | TRBJ2-3 | TRBV7-8 | TGTGCCAGCAGCTTAGGGATCTTACTGGGTGGTAGCACAGATACGCAGTATTTT | CASSLGILLGGSTDTQYF
few | NA | TRBJ1-5 | TRBV27 | TGTGCCAGCAGTCCCCCGGGAGGGGGAAATCAGCCCCAGCATTTT | CASSPPGGGNQPQHF
once | NA | TRBJ1-1 | TRBV7-9 | TGTGCCAGCAGCTTAGGGACTAATAAGGGTTTCTTT | CASSLGTNKGFF
NA | NA | TRBJ2-5 | TRBV4-3 | TGCGCCAGCAGCCAAGTCATGAGGGCGCAAGAGACCCAGTACTTC | CASSQVMRAQETQYF
NA | NA | TRBJ2-7 | TRBV15 | TGTGCCACCAACCGGGGACGGGGTGGCGAGCAGTACTTC | CATNRGRGGEQYF
NA | NA | TRBJ1-5 | TRBV13 | TGTGCCAGCAGCCCCGGGGGCAATCAGCCCCAGCATTTT | CASSPGGNQPQHF
NA | TRBD2 | TRBJ2-6 | TRBV9 | TGTGCCAGCAGCGAAAGACGGTTCGCGGGAGATGGGGCCAACGTCCTGACTTTC | CASSERRFAGDGANVLTF